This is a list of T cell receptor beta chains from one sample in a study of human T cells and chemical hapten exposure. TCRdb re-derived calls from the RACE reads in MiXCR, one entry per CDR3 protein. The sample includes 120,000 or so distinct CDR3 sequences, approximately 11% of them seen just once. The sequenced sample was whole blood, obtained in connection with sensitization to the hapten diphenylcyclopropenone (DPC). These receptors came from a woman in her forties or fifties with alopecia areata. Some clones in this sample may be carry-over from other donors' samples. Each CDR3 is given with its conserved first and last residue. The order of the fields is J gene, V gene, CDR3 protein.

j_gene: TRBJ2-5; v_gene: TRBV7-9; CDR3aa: CASSLAETDGETQYF
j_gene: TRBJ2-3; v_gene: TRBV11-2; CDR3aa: CASTLGESSTDTQYF
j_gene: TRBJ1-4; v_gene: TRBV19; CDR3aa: CASSITSRDEKLFF
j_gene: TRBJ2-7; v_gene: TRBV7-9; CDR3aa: CASSLGTLGPMSGQYF
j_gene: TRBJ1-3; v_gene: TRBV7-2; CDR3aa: CASSPSVGNGNTIYF
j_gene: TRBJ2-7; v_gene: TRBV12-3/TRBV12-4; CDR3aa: CASSPMGDEQYF
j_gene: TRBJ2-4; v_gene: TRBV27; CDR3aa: CASSLSVRRGIQYF
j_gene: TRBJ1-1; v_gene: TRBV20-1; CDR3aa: CSARGPAVRGIEAFF
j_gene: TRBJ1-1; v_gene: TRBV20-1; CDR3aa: CSASPPGGTMNTEAFF
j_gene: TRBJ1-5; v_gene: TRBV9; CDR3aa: CASSVGQSNQPQHF
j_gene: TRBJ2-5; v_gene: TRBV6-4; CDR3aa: CASSRARRGGYRETQYF
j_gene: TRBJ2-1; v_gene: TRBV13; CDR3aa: CASDQRTSEEQFF
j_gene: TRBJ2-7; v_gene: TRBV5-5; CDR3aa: CASSLPGGYEQYF